Listed here is a single T cell receptor beta chain. What it binds is not known. The data originate from a study of CD8 T cells in Susac syndrome. Points from the study as a whole: TCR sequencing and HLA analysis covered a relatively small number of individuals.

CD8+ and CD4+ blood T cells underwent TCR beta sequencing. TEMRA cells underwent FACS enrichment and CD8+ and CD4+ T cells underwent negative isolation. Random hexamers were used to reverse transcribe about 0.5 to 1 ug of RNA. Amplification of TCR beta CDR3 across 54 Vbeta and 13 Jbeta was performed with immunoSEQ multiplex PCR. TCRdb re-analysed the immunoSEQ multiplex PCR reads in MiXCR, keeping a single row per CDR3 protein. The data contain about 300,000 distinct CDR3 sequences, around 91% of them seen just once; the ten biggest clones take up around 0.18%. The receptor was isolated from a human donor with multiple sclerosis. The specimen was CD8+ T cells from PBMCs.

The CDR3 sequence: CASGPNKGGNYGYTF. CDR3 nucleotides: TGTGCTAGTGGTCCTAACAAGGGCGGTAACTATGGCTACACCTTC. This chain joins TRBV12-5 and TRBJ1-2; unclear D gene. Per germline, CDR1 LGHNT and CDR2 FRNRAP. The V and J ends lost 5 bases and 1 base respectively, with 14 bases between them. The CDR3 totals 15 residues.